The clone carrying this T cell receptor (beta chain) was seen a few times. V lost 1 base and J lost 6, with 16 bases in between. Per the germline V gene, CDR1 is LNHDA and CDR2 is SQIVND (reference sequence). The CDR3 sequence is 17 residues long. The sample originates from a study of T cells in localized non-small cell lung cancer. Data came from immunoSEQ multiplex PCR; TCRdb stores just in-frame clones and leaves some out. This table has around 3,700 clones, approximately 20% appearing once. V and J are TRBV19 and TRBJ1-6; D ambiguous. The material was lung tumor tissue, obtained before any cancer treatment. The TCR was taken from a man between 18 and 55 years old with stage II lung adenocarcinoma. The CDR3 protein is CASSIAIDGVVNSPLHF. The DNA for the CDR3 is TGTGCCAGTAGTATAGCAATTGACGGAGTCGTTAATTCACCCCTCCACTTT.